Below, one TCR beta chain is given with its context. Its antigen is still unknown. The data stem from a study of cytomegalovirus exposure and HLA in healthy donors. PCR employed 60 Vbeta and 13 Jbeta primers. Using immunoSEQ multiplex PCR, the repertoire was profiled, and TCRdb retains in-frame clones only, with some absent. The sample yields about 63,000 clones, 85% to 90% seen once. The study, taken as a whole, reports: An apparent linkage of common viral pathogens to several of the most significant clusters emerged in a later analysis.

The V and J ends lost 7 bases and 0 bases, in that order; junction bases with no gene match: 10. The CDR3 totals 16 residues. The germline V gene has CDR1 ENHRY and CDR2 SYGVKD. The sequence derives from a woman in her 30s in good health and CMV-seropositive. Input material: PBMCs. This rearrangement joins TRBV10-3 to TRBJ1-1; 8 bases line up with TRBD1. The CDR3 region has the DNA TGTGCCATCACCTCCCGGACAGGGTTAATGAACACTGAAGCTTTCTTT. Its protein is CAITSRTGLMNTEAFF.